A single TCR beta chain is shown here with its context. Looked up from germline, CDR1 is SGHAT and CDR2 is FQNNGV. CDR3 length: 13 residues. Trimming removed 5 bases from V and 1 base from J, with 8 bases in between. This entry belongs to a study of T cell responses to AZD1222 COVID-19 vaccine. Measured with immunoSEQ multiplex PCR; TCRdb has only the in-frame clones, and not every one. The sample has 150,000 to 200,000 clones, 88% seen once. The V and J genes are TRBV11-2 and TRBJ1-2, with a tentative D call TRBD1 (6 bases). This sequence was found in an adult who received the AZD1222 COVID-19 vaccine. Sequencing used peripheral blood, obtained 28 days after the second AZD1222 dose. The DNA of the CDR3 is TGTGCCAGCAGCATACAGGGTAACTATGGCTACACCTTC. It translates to CASSIQGNYGYTF.